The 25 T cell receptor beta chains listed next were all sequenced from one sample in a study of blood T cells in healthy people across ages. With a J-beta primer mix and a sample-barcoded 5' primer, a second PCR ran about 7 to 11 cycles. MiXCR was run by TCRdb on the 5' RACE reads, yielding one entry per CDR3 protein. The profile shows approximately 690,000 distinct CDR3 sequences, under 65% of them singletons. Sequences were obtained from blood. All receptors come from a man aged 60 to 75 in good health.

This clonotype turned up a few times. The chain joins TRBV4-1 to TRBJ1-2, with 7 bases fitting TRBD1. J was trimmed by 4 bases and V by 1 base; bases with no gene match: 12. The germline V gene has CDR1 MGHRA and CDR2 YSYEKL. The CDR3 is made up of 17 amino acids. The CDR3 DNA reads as TGCGCCAGCAGCCAAGGACCGGGACAGAGGGAGGGCTATGGCTACACCTTC. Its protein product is CASSQGPGQREGYGYTF.

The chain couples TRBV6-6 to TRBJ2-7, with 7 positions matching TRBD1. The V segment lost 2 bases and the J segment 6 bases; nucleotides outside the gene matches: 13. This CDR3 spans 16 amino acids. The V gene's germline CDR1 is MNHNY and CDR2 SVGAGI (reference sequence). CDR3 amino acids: CASSYTTGQVLREQYF. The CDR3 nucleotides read TGTGCCAGCAGTTACACGACAGGGCAGGTCCTTCGCGAGCAGTACTTC.

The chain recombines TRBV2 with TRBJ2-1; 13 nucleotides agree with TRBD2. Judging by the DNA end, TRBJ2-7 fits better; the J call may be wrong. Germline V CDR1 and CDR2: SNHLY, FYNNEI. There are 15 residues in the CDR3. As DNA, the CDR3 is TGTGCCAGCGAGGACCCGGGACTAGCGGGGAATGAGCAGTACTTC. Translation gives CASEDPGLAGNEQYF.

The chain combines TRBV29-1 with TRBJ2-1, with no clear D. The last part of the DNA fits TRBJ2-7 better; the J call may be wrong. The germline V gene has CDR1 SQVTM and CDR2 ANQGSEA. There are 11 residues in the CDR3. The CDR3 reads CSVGGAYEQYF. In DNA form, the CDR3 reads TGCAGCGTTGGGGGTGCGTACGAGCAGTACTTC.

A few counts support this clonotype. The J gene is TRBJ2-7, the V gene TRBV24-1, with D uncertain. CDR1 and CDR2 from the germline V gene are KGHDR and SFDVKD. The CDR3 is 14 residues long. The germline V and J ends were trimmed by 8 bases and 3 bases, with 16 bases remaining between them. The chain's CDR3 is CATTSDPEGYEQYF. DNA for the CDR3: TGTGCCACCACCTCTGACCCCGAAGGCTACGAGCAGTACTTC.

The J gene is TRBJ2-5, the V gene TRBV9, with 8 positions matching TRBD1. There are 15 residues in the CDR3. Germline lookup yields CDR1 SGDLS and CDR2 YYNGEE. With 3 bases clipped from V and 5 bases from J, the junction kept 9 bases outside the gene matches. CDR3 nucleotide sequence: TGTGCCAGCAGCGCACGGACAGGGAACGGGGAGACCCAGTACTTC. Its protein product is CASSARTGNGETQYF.

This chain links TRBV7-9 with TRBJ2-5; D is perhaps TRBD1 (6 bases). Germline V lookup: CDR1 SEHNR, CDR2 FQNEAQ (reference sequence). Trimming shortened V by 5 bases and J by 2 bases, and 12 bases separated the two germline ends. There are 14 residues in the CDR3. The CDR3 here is CASSSRTEQETQYF. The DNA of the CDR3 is TGTGCCAGCAGCAGTAGGACAGAGCAAGAGACCCAGTACTTC.

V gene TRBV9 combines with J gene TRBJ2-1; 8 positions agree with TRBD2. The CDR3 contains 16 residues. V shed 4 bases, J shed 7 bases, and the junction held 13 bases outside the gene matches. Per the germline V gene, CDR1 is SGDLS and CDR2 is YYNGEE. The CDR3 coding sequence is TGTGCCAGCAGCCAAGCTGGGACTAGTATGCCTAATGAGCAGTTCTTC. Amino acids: CASSQAGTSMPNEQFF.

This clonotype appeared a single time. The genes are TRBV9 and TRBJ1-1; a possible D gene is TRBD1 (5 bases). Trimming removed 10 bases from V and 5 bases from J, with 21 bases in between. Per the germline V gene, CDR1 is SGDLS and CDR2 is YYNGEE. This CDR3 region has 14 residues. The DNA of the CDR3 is TGTGCCTCAGGGCAGGACGGGCCGATTACTGAAGCTTTCTTT. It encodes CASGQDGPITEAFF.

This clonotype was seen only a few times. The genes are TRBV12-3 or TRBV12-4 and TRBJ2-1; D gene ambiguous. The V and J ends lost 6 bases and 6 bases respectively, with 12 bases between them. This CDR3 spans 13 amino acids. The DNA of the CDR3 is TGTGCCAGCAGCCCCCAAAGTAGCAATGAGCAGTTCTTC. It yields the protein CASSPQSSNEQFF.

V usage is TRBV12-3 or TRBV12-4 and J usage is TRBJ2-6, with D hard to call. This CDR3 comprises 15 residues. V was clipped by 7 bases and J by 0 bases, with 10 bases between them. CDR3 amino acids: CASKSVPSGANVLTF. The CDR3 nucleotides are TGTGCCAGCAAATCTGTCCCCTCTGGGGCCAACGTCCTGACTTTC.

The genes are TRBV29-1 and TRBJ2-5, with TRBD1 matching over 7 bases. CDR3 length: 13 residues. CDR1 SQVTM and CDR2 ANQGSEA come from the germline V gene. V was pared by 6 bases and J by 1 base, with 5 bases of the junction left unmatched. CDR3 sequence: CSVTGQPQETQYF. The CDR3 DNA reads TGCAGCGTCACGGGACAGCCCCAAGAGACCCAGTACTTC.

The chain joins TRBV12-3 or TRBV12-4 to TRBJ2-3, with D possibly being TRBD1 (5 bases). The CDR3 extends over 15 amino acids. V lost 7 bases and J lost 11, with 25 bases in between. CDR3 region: CASKWPRVRSDVQYF. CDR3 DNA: TGTGCCAGCAAATGGCCCAGGGTGAGGTCAGATGTGCAGTATTTT.

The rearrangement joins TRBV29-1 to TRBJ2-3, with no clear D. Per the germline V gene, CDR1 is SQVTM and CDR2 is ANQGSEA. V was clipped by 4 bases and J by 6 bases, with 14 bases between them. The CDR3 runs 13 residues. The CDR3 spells CSVGLLERDTQYF. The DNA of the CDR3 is TGCAGCGTTGGCCTCCTCGAACGGGATACGCAGTATTTT.

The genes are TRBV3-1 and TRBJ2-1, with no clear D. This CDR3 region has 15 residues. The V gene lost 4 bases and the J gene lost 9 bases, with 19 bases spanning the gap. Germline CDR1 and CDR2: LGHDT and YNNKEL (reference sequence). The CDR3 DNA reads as TGTGCCAGCAGCCCACACCCGGAAACAAGAGGTGAGCAGTTCTTC. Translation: CASSPHPETRGEQFF.

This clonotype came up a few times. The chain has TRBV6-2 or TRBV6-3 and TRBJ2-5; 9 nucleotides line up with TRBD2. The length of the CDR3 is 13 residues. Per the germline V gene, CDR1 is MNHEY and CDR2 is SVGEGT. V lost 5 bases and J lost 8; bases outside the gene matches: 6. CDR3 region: CASSAVAGATQYF. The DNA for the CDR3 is TGTGCCAGCAGTGCGGTAGCGGGGGCCACCCAGTACTTC.

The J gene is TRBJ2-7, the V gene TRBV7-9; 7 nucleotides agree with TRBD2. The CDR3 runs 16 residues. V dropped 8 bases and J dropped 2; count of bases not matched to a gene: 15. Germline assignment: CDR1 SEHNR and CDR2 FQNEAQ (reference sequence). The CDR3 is CASWRGYPQKTYEQYF. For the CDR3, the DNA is TGTGCCAGCTGGCGGGGGTACCCCCAAAAGACCTACGAGCAGTACTTC.

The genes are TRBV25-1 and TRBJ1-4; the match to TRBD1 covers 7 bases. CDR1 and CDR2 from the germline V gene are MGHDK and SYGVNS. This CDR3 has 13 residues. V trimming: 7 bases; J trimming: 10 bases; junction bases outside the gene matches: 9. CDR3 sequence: CASTQGDHRKLFF. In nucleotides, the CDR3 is TGTGCCAGCACCCAGGGGGACCATCGAAAACTGTTTTTT.

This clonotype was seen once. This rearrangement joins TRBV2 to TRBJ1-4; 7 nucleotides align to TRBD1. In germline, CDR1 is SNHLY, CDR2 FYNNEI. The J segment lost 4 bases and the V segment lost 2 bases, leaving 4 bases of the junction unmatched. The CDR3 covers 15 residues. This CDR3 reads CASSELQGGNEKLFF. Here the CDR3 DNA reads TGTGCCAGCAGTGAACTCCAGGGGGGTAATGAAAAACTGTTTTTT.

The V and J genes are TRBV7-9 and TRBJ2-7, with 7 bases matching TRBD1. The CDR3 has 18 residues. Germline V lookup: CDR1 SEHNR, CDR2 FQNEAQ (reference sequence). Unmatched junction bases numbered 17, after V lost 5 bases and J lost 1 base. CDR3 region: CASSKKYPGTVRSYEQYF. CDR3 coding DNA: TGTGCCAGCAGCAAAAAATACCCGGGGACAGTAAGGTCCTACGAGCAGTACTTC. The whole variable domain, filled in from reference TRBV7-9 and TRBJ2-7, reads DTGVSQNPRHKITKRGQNVTFRCDPISEHNRLYWYRQTLGQGPEFLTYFQNEAQLEKSRLLSDRFSAERPKGSFSTLEIQRTEQGDSAMYLCASSKKYPGTVRSYEQYFGPGTRLTVT.

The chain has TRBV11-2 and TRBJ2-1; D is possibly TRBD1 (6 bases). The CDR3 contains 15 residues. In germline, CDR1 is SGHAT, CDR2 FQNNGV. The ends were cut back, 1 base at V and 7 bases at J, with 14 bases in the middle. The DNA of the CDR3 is TGTGCCAGCAGCTTAGTCGTGGGGGCCGGGAATGAGCAGTTCTTC. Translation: CASSLVVGAGNEQFF.

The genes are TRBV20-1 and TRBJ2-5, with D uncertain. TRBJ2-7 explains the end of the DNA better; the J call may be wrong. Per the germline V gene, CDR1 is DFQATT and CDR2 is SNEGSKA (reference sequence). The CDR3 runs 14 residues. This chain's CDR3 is CSARDATGPYEQYF. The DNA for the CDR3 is TGCAGTGCTAGAGATGCGACGGGCCCTTACGAGCAGTACTTC.

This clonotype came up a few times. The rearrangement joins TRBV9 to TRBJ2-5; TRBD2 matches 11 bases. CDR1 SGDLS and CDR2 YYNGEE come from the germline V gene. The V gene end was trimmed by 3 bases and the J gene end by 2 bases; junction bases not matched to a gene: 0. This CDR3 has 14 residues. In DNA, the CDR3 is TGTGCCAGCAGCGCTAGCGGGGGGCAAGAGACCCAGTACTTC. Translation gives CASSASGGQETQYF.

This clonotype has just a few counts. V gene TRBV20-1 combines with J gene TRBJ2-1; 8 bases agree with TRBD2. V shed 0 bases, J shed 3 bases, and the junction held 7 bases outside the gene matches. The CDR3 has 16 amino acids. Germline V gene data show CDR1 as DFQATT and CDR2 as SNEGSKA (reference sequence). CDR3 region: CSARDGAGGLYNEQFF. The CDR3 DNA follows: TGCAGTGCTAGAGATGGGGCGGGGGGCCTCTACAATGAGCAGTTCTTC.

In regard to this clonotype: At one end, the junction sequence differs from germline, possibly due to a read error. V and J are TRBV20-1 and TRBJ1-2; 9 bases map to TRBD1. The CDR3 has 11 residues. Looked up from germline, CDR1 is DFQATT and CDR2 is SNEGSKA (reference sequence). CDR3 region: CRAGTGNGYTF. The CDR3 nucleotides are TGTAGAGCCGGGACAGGGAATGGCTACACCTTC.